These 31 T cell receptor beta chains were all obtained from the same sample, sequenced in a study of shared clonotypes between healthy human individuals (dated by TCRdb to 2020 to 2021). Libraries were made using the immunoSEQ multiplex PCR assay. This is the immuneACCESS table as TCRdb keeps it, with only in-frame sequences that have V and J called. A part of the clones is gone; compared with another copy, unresolved V genes explain less than half, and the rest is unexplained. For this sample there are hundreds of thousands of clones; around 81% appear just once. Around 12% of the sample lies in the top ten. Sequencing used PBMCs. These receptors came from a middle-aged woman in good health. Some clones in this sample may be carry-over from other donors' samples.

The rearrangement joins TRBV2 to TRBJ2-7, with 8 bases lining up with TRBD2. This CDR3 has 13 residues. Trimming cost V 6 bases and J 3 bases; bases outside gene matches: 4. The germline CDR1 and CDR2 sequences are SNHLY and FYNNEI. The CDR3, as DNA: TGTGCCAGCAGAGGCCTAGCGGGCTACGAGCAGTACTTC. Protein sequence: CASRGLAGYEQYF.

This clone was seen once. This chain uses TRBV2 with TRBJ2-3; 9 nucleotides align to TRBD1. Germline values: CDR1 SNHLY, CDR2 FYNNEI. The CDR3 extends over 14 amino acids. The junction had 10 bases not matched to a gene; V was cut back by 11 bases and J by 4 bases. CDR3 DNA: TGTGCCGTCGGGTACAGGGGGCGGCCAGATACGCAGTATTTT. The encoded protein is CAVGYRGRPDTQYF.

This clone was detected only a few times. The chain combines TRBV7-3 with TRBJ2-3, with 9 bases that match TRBD2. V was clipped by 2 bases and J by 5 bases; unmatched bases: 5. Germline loops: CDR1 SGHTA, CDR2 FQGTGA. There are 15 residues in the CDR3. The CDR3 here is CASSLVAGAGDTQYF. In nucleotides, the CDR3 is TGTGCCAGCAGCTTAGTAGCGGGAGCTGGAGATACGCAGTATTTT.

CDR3 nucleotides: TGTGCCAGTAGTAACCCCGCGAGCGGGAGTCTCTATACGCAGTATTTT. This codes for CASSNPASGSLYTQYF. V is TRBV19 and J is TRBJ2-3; 8 bases are a match to TRBD2. Unmatched junction bases numbered 13, after V lost 4 bases and J lost 7 bases. The CDR3 has 16 residues. Germline V gene lookup returns CDR1 LNHDA and CDR2 SQIVND (reference sequence).

This sequence joins TRBV7-9 and TRBJ2-1; D gene uncertain. The CDR3 spans 13 residues. The V gene's germline CDR1 is SEHNR and CDR2 FQNEAQ (reference sequence). V gave up 1 base and J gave up 5 bases, with 6 bases separating them. CDR3 nucleotide sequence: TGTGCCAGCAGCTTAGAGGGAAACAATGAGCAGTTCTTC. It yields the protein CASSLEGNNEQFF.

V and J are TRBV11-2 and TRBJ2-4; D gene unclear. V gave up 3 bases and J gave up 5 bases, with 8 bases separating them. The CDR3 is 13 residues long. CDR1 SGHAT and CDR2 FQNNGV come from the germline V gene. The CDR3 nucleotides read TGTGCCAGCAGCTTCTGGAACCAAAACATTCAGTACTTC. Protein: CASSFWNQNIQYF.

Concerning this clone: A far larger clone is off by one base, so a read error is likely. This sample also contains other DNA sequences that code for the same CDR3. V and J are TRBV30 and TRBJ1-1, with TRBD1 as a possible D gene (5 bases). Per the germline V gene, CDR1 is GTSNPN and CDR2 is SVGIG (reference sequence). The V end was cut by 2 bases, the J end by 0 bases, with 19 bases between. The CDR3 is made up of 17 amino acids. CDR3 residues: CAWSPPGANSMNTEAFF. The CDR3 DNA reads as TGTGCCTGGAGTCCCCCTGGGGCCAACTCCATGAACACTGAAGCTTTCTTT.

The V and J genes are TRBV2 and TRBJ2-7; possibly TRBD1 or TRBD2 for D (5 bases each). Trimming stripped 6 bases from V and 3 bases from J, with 15 bases between. The germline V gene has CDR1 SNHLY and CDR2 FYNNEI. The CDR3 sequence is 14 residues long. The CDR3 region has the DNA TGTGCCAGCAGCTGGAGTGGGGACGGCTACGAGCAGTACTTC. Amino acid sequence: CASSWSGDGYEQYF.

The rearrangement links TRBV4-1 to TRBJ1-4; 7 positions match TRBD1. The CDR3 length is 13 residues. Germline CDR1 MGHRA, CDR2 YSYEKL. Unmatched junction bases numbered 4, after V lost 6 bases and J lost 6 bases. The CDR3 is CASRQTGDEKLFF. The CDR3 region has the DNA TGCGCCAGCAGACAAACAGGGGATGAAAAACTGTTTTTT.

This chain uses TRBV9 with TRBJ2-3; 7 bases match TRBD2. Germline assignment: CDR1 SGDLS and CDR2 YYNGEE. Unmatched junction bases numbered 11, after V lost 3 bases and J lost 7 bases. CDR3 length equals 15 residues. DNA of the CDR3: TGTGCCAGCAGCGCATCTAGCGGCACGGGTCATACGCAGTATTTT. Translated, it gives CASSASSGTGHTQYF.

Note on this clone: Distinct nucleotide sequences in the sample also encode this CDR3. CDR3 in DNA: TGCGCCAGCAGCTTGGGTCAGGGCAACTATGGCTACACCTTC. This codes for CASSLGQGNYGYTF. The chain links TRBV5-1 to TRBJ1-2, with D possibly matching TRBD1 (5 bases). The CDR3 spans 14 residues. Germline V gene data show CDR1 as SGHRS and CDR2 as YFSETQ. V was trimmed by 0 bases and J by 2 bases, leaving 8 bases between them.

About this clone: A far bigger clonotype differs at one base, so this is likely a read error. This CDR3 is also generated by other DNA sequences in the sample. This chain uses TRBV20-1 with TRBJ2-2; either TRBD1 or TRBD2 may fit D (5 bases each). The CDR3 spans 11 residues. In germline, CDR1 is DFQATT, CDR2 SNEGSKA (reference sequence). The CDR3 loop reads CSATGSGELFF. The CDR3 region has the DNA TGCAGTGCTACAGGGTCCGGGGAGCTATTTTTT.

The gene calls are TRBV30 and TRBJ2-7; 10 bases map to TRBD2. This CDR3 region has 14 residues. J lost 1 base, V lost 2 bases, and 2 bases had no gene match. In germline, CDR1 is GTSNPN, CDR2 SVGIG (reference sequence). This CDR3 reads CAWSIAGGSYEQYF. CDR3 in DNA: TGTGCCTGGAGTATAGCGGGAGGTTCCTACGAGCAGTACTTC.

V gene TRBV18 combines with J gene TRBJ2-3; D is ambiguous. The CDR3 has 15 amino acids. V was pared by 2 bases and J by 2 bases, with 11 bases between. Germline V gene lookup returns CDR1 KGHSH and CDR2 LQKENI. In nucleotides, the CDR3 is TGTGCCAGCTCACCAATACCAGATCACACAGATACGCAGTATTTT. It is translated as CASSPIPDHTDTQYF.

The genes are TRBV27 and TRBJ1-2; possible D gene TRBD1, 5 bases. This CDR3 spans 15 amino acids. Germline CDR1 MNHEY, CDR2 SMNVEV (reference sequence). The V and J ends lost 3 bases and 2 bases respectively, with 13 bases between them. The CDR3 here is CASSFRPGENYGYTF. The CDR3 DNA is TGTGCCAGCAGTTTCCGTCCGGGGGAAAACTATGGCTACACCTTC.

The J gene is TRBJ2-5, the V gene TRBV11-3, with TRBD1 identical over 7 bases. The CDR3 spans 15 residues. Germline V gene lookup returns CDR1 SGHNT and CDR2 YENEEA. The V and J ends lost 4 bases and 4 bases, in that order; junction bases with no gene match: 9. In nucleotides, the CDR3 is TGTGCCAGCAGCTCGAGATCGGGGACAGCAGAGACCCAGTACTTC. Protein: CASSSRSGTAETQYF.

The chain is built from TRBV11-1 and TRBJ2-1; D ambiguous. Germline CDR1 and CDR2: SGHAT and FQDESV (reference sequence). The CDR3 length is 12 residues. V lost 5 bases and J 4 bases, leaving 6 bases between the germline ends. The CDR3 region is CASSPRYNEQFF. In nucleotides, the CDR3 is TGTGCCAGCAGCCCTCGTTACAATGAGCAGTTCTTC.

This clone has only a few counts. The V call is TRBV4-3, the J call TRBJ2-3; D may match TRBD1 or TRBD2 (5 bases each). Germline CDR1 reads LGHNA; CDR2 reads YSLEER. The V end lost 5 bases, the J end lost 2 bases, and 17 bases lay between the germline ends. There are 16 residues in the CDR3. The DNA of the CDR3 is TGCGCCAGCAGCAGCATGAGGGACCCCAACACAGATACGCAGTATTTT. It yields the protein CASSSMRDPNTDTQYF.

V and J are TRBV7-4 and TRBJ2-2; 14 bases fit TRBD2. In germline, CDR1 is SGHVT, CDR2 SQSDAQ. V was clipped by 5 bases and J by 7 bases; unmatched bases: 18. This CDR3 comprises 20 residues. As DNA, the CDR3 is TGTGCCAGCAGCCCAAAACAGGGAACCGGGACTAGCGGGAGTGTCGGGGAGCTGTTTTTT. It yields the protein CASSPKQGTGTSGSVGELFF.

This chain links TRBV2 with TRBJ2-3; 14 nucleotides line up with TRBD2. This CDR3 comprises 13 residues. V was pared by 9 bases and J by 4 bases, with 0 bases of the junction left unmatched. Germline values: CDR1 SNHLY, CDR2 FYNNEI. CDR3 sequence: CARGLAGADTQYF. The CDR3, as DNA: TGTGCCAGGGGACTAGCGGGAGCAGATACGCAGTATTTT.

The V and J genes are TRBV28 and TRBJ2-7; no clear D gene. This CDR3 is 12 amino acids long. Trimming cost V 5 bases and J 0 bases, with 5 bases left between them. In germline, CDR1 is MDHEN, CDR2 SYDVKM. The CDR3 DNA follows: TGTGCCAGCAGTACCAGCTCCTACGAGCAGTACTTC. This codes for CASSTSSYEQYF. The full variable domain, completed using reference TRBV28 and TRBJ2-7, is DVKVTQSSRYLVKRTGEKVFLECVQDMDHENMFWYRQDPGLGLRLIYFSYDVKMKEKGDIPEGYSVSREKKERFSLILESASTNQTSMYLCASSTSSYEQYFGPGTRLTVT.

This clone was detected once. This chain joins TRBV6-1 and TRBJ1-5; the D is unclear. V dropped 6 bases and J dropped 5 bases, with 11 bases sitting between them. Germline CDR1 is MNHNS and CDR2 is SASEGT. This CDR3 has 13 amino acids. CDR3 residues: CASRLGQDQPQHF. The CDR3 DNA follows: TGTGCCAGCAGATTAGGGCAGGATCAGCCCCAGCATTTT.

The chain recombines TRBV15 with TRBJ2-1, with D perhaps matching TRBD1 or TRBD2 (5 bases each). This CDR3 comprises 16 residues. V gave up 0 bases and J gave up 1 base, with 10 bases separating them. The V gene's germline CDR1 is LNHNV and CDR2 YYDKDF (reference sequence). The CDR3 region is CATSRDWDQSYNEQFF. The DNA for the CDR3 is TGTGCCACCAGCAGAGATTGGGACCAGTCCTACAATGAGCAGTTCTTC. The whole variable domain, remainder taken from reference TRBV15 and TRBJ2-1, is DAMVIQNPRYQVTQFGKPVTLSCSQTLNHNVMYWYQQKSSQAPKLLFHYYDKDFNNEADTPDNFQSRRPNTSFCFLDIRSPGLGDTAMYLCATSRDWDQSYNEQFFGPGTRLTVL.

This clone was seen once. This chain joins TRBV10-3 and TRBJ1-1, with 7 nucleotides matching TRBD1. This CDR3 has 13 amino acids. The V segment lost 9 bases and the J segment 1 base; nucleotides outside the gene matches: 5. Germline CDR1 reads ENHRY; CDR2 reads SYGVKD. CDR3 sequence reads: CAINRGWNTEAFF. The CDR3 DNA sequence: TGTGCCATTAACAGGGGATGGAACACTGAAGCTTTCTTT.

Concerning this clone itself: A far larger clone is one base from this, pointing to a likely read error. This sample also contains other DNA sequences that code for the same CDR3. The chain links TRBV20-1 to TRBJ2-5; D is possibly TRBD1 (6 bases). Germline V gene sequence: CDR1 DFQATT, CDR2 SNEGSKA (reference sequence). This CDR3 is built from 11 residues. In nucleotides, the CDR3 is TGCAGCGGACAGCTAGGAGAGACCCAGTACTTC. Its translation: CSGQLGETQYF.

As to this clone: Only one base separates this from a far larger clonotype, so it likely reflects a read error. J is TRBJ2-7 and V is TRBV15, with D perhaps matching TRBD2 (7 bases). The CDR3 loop spans 16 amino acids. Per the germline V gene, CDR1 is LNHNV and CDR2 is YYDKDF (reference sequence). Trimming stripped 5 bases from V and 2 bases from J, with 19 bases between. The CDR3 coding sequence is TGTGCCACCAGCTTGCAAGTGCGGGGGCCACCCTACGAGCAGTACTTC. This encodes CATSLQVRGPPYEQYF.

Remarks on this clone: This could be a read error, since a much larger clone is one nucleotide away. The CDR3 protein is CASSAETSGRSYEQYF. The CDR3 nucleotides read TGTGCCAGTAGTGCCGAGACTAGCGGGAGATCCTACGAGCAGTACTTC. The chain recombines TRBV19 with TRBJ2-5; 12 bases agree with TRBD2. The end of the DNA is better explained by TRBJ2-7, so the J call may be wrong. The CDR3 extends over 16 amino acids. Per germline, CDR1 LNHDA and CDR2 SQIVND (reference sequence).

V is TRBV5-1 and J is TRBJ1-1; 9 positions match TRBD1. The ends lost 2 bases at V and 6 bases at J; junction bases unmatched: 11. The germline gives CDR1 SGHRS, CDR2 YFSETQ. This CDR3 has 16 amino acids. In DNA, the CDR3 is TGCGCCAGCAGCTTTGGGGCTGGGGGACAGGGTTCTGAAGCTTTCTTT. Encoded protein: CASSFGAGGQGSEAFF.

The table lists this clone with many counts. J is TRBJ1-1 and V is TRBV11-1; D gene unclear. Germline V lookup: CDR1 SGHAT, CDR2 FQDESV (reference sequence). This CDR3 contains 16 residues. The ends were cut back, 5 bases at V and 3 bases at J, with 19 bases in the middle. The CDR3 DNA follows: TGTGCCAGCAGCACTGGCGGGGTTATCGGGCACACTGAAGCTTTCTTT. Translating gives CASSTGGVIGHTEAFF.

V and J are TRBV9 and TRBJ2-4; D possibly corresponds to TRBD2 (6 bases). The length of the CDR3 is 17 residues. CDR1 and CDR2 from the germline V gene are SGDLS and YYNGEE. With 0 bases removed from V and 2 bases from J, the gap between germline ends came to 15 bases. This CDR3 reads CASSVGGARDSKNIQYF. Written as DNA, the CDR3 is TGTGCCAGCAGCGTAGGAGGGGCGCGGGACTCCAAAAACATTCAGTACTTC.

Remarks on this clone: A read error likely explains this, since a far larger clone differs by one base. V gene TRBV6-1 combines with J gene TRBJ2-2; D might be TRBD1 (6 bases). From germline, CDR1 is MNHNS and CDR2 SASEGT. CDR3 length: 15 residues. Here the CDR3 reads CASSEGGLNTGELLF. CDR3 DNA sequence: TGTGCCAGCAGTGAAGGGGGGCTGAACACCGGGGAGCTGCTTTTT.